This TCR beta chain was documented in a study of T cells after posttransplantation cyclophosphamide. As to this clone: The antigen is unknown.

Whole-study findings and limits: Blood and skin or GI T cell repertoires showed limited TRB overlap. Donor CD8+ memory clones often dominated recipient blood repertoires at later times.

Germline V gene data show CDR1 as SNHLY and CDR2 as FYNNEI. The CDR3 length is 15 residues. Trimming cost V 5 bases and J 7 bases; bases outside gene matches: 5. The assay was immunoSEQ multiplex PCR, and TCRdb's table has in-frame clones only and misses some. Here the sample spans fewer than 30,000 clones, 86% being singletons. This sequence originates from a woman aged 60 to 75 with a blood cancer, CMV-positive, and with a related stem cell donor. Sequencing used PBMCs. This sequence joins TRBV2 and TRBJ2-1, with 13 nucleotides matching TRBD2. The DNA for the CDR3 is TGTGCCAGCAGTCAGACTAGCGGGAGGTTTAATGAGCAGTTCTTC. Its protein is CASSQTSGRFNEQFF.